A selection of T cell receptor beta chains follows, all from one sample in a study of T cells after yellow fever vaccination. Each CDR3 protein is one row after TCRdb ran MiXCR on the 5' RACE reads. The sample comprises around 360,000 distinct CDR3 sequences, about 9.9% of which are singletons, and 18% rests with the top ten. The sample in question was PBMCs, obtained on the day of the first yellow fever vaccination. These receptors came from a young man who received the YFV17D yellow fever vaccine. Both conserved end residues are part of each CDR3. Fields, in order: J gene, V gene, CDR3 protein.

J gene: TRBJ1-2; V gene: TRBV10-3; CDR3 protein: CAISESQGPYGYTF
J gene: TRBJ1-5; V gene: TRBV20-1; CDR3 protein: CSASPSARQPQHF
J gene: TRBJ1-2; V gene: TRBV5-1; CDR3 protein: CASSLSRGSRTGSAHHYGYTF
J gene: TRBJ2-1; V gene: TRBV12-3/TRBV12-4; CDR3 protein: CASSRLAGGWSPFF
J gene: TRBJ2-2; V gene: TRBV4-2; CDR3 protein: CASSQVLAGGGELFF
J gene: TRBJ2-7; V gene: TRBV7-2; CDR3 protein: CASSLVLTSPSYEQYF
J gene: TRBJ1-5; V gene: TRBV20-1; CDR3 protein: CSARDPGQGTEPQHF
J gene: TRBJ1-6; V gene: TRBV6-5; CDR3 protein: CDSSYSELDRSPLHF
J gene: TRBJ2-1; V gene: TRBV4-1; CDR3 protein: CASSQASESYNEQFF
J gene: TRBJ2-2; V gene: TRBV27; CDR3 protein: CASTFGVTGELFF
J gene: TRBJ2-5; V gene: TRBV7-2; CDR3 protein: CASSLGGAPGTQYF
J gene: TRBJ2-3; V gene: TRBV28; CDR3 protein: CASLAGGPNTDTQYF
J gene: TRBJ2-5; V gene: TRBV28; CDR3 protein: CASSLRAAGGVETQYF
J gene: TRBJ2-1; V gene: TRBV7-3; CDR3 protein: CASSSTVQNEQFF
J gene: TRBJ1-5; V gene: TRBV7-2; CDR3 protein: CASSSLLGGNQPQHF
J gene: TRBJ2-5; V gene: TRBV24-1; CDR3 protein: CATSDPRDSGETQYF
J gene: TRBJ1-3; V gene: TRBV7-2; CDR3 protein: CASSLVDRGNTIYF
J gene: TRBJ1-2; V gene: TRBV18; CDR3 protein: CASRPKDSYYGYTF
J gene: TRBJ1-1; V gene: TRBV5-1; CDR3 protein: CASSAIQAEGEAFF
J gene: TRBJ2-1; V gene: TRBV10-3; CDR3 protein: CATSREAGDNEQFF
J gene: TRBJ1-4; V gene: TRBV4-2; CDR3 protein: CASRQESGTVNEKLFF
J gene: TRBJ1-2; V gene: TRBV20-1; CDR3 protein: CSAPGINYGYTF
J gene: TRBJ1-1; V gene: TRBV5-1; CDR3 protein: CASSLSDSAPEAFF
J gene: TRBJ1-6; V gene: TRBV20-1; CDR3 protein: CSARPGTGVSNSPLHF
J gene: TRBJ2-5; V gene: TRBV7-2; CDR3 protein: CASSFRLADQETQYF
J gene: TRBJ1-1; V gene: TRBV3-1; CDR3 protein: CASSHPGAMNTEAFF
J gene: TRBJ1-5; V gene: TRBV23-1; CDR3 protein: CASSQPRAPEQANQPQHF
J gene: TRBJ2-7; V gene: TRBV4-2; CDR3 protein: CASSQDRGEQYF
J gene: TRBJ2-1; V gene: TRBV11-2; CDR3 protein: CASSASGTPSGFF
J gene: TRBJ2-7; V gene: TRBV7-2; CDR3 protein: CASSPQTSGGLYEQYF
J gene: TRBJ1-1; V gene: TRBV3-1; CDR3 protein: CASSQEGTENTEAFF
J gene: TRBJ2-1; V gene: TRBV5-4; CDR3 protein: CASSHGQGNNEQFF
J gene: TRBJ2-2; V gene: TRBV10-3; CDR3 protein: CAIPGLSNTGELFF
J gene: TRBJ2-3; V gene: TRBV10-3; CDR3 protein: CAISPLAGGTDTQYF
J gene: TRBJ1-5; V gene: TRBV5-5; CDR3 protein: CASSLVFGGQPQHF
J gene: TRBJ2-1; V gene: TRBV20-1; CDR3 protein: CSASGLAGNEQFF
J gene: TRBJ1-2; V gene: TRBV4-2; CDR3 protein: CASSQEEGRRGYGYTF
J gene: TRBJ2-3; V gene: TRBV7-8; CDR3 protein: CASSLVALDTDTQYF
J gene: TRBJ1-4; V gene: TRBV4-2; CDR3 protein: CASSQVADLGLFF
J gene: TRBJ2-7; V gene: TRBV12-3/TRBV12-4; CDR3 protein: CASSPRGSGSYEQYF
J gene: TRBJ2-6; V gene: TRBV5-1; CDR3 protein: CASSFLAGFTGANVLTF
J gene: TRBJ2-3; V gene: TRBV30; CDR3 protein: CARGSATDTQYF
J gene: TRBJ2-2; V gene: TRBV11-2; CDR3 protein: CASSLISVSGGPSPRELFF
J gene: TRBJ2-1; V gene: TRBV6-1; CDR3 protein: CASSEEQTGGLRSSYNEQFF
J gene: TRBJ1-5; V gene: TRBV20-1; CDR3 protein: CSARRQVHQPQHF
J gene: TRBJ2-1; V gene: TRBV24-1; CDR3 protein: CATSDTGGWSYNEQFF
J gene: TRBJ1-6; V gene: TRBV6-2/TRBV6-3; CDR3 protein: CASSGTADVLHF
J gene: TRBJ1-2; V gene: TRBV20-1; CDR3 protein: CSARNPGQGNYGYTF